The T cell receptor beta chain under discussion was sequenced for a study of blood T cell repertoires in COVID-19. Assay: immunoSEQ multiplex PCR; the TCRdb copy retains only in-frame clones and omits some. The data hold tens of thousands of clones, with 77% observed a single time. Germline CDR1 SQVTM, CDR2 ANQGSEA. Trimming pared 4 bases from V and 3 bases from J, leaving 12 bases between. The length of the CDR3 is 13 residues. The chain has TRBV29-1 and TRBJ1-1; no reliable D call. This sequence originates from a woman in her 70s with active or convalescent COVID-19. Source material: peripheral blood. CDR3 residues: CSVVTYRDTEAFF. CDR3 nucleotides: TGCAGCGTTGTGACATATCGAGACACTGAAGCTTTCTTT. Combining the CDR3 with reference TRBV29-1 and TRBJ1-1 gives the whole variable domain SAVISQKPSRDICQRGTSLTIQCQVDSQVTMMFWYRQQPGQSLTLIATANQGSEATYESGFVIDKFPISRPNLTFSTLTVSNMSPEDSSIYLCSVVTYRDTEAFFGQGTRLTVV.